A single sample gave rise to the 31 T cell receptor beta chains below, sequenced in a study of blood T cell repertoires in COVID-19. TCRdb keeps only in-frame clones here, not all; method: immunoSEQ multiplex PCR. Of fewer than 400,000 clones listed, around 90% were seen once; the top ten hold 2.5% to 3.5%. Sample: peripheral blood. The receptors stem from a human donor in a cohort sampled during active COVID-19.

The rearrangement uses TRBV18 and TRBJ1-6; no clear D gene. The CDR3 totals 13 residues. Germline V gene sequence: CDR1 KGHSH, CDR2 LQKENI. V lost 2 bases to trimming and J lost 10 bases, with 9 bases between them. Written as DNA, the CDR3 is TGTGCCAGCTCACCATTCGAGCGGTCACCCCTCCACTTT. Protein: CASSPFERSPLHF.

The chain's CDR3 is CATSRGTEETQYF. CDR3 DNA sequence: TGTGCCACCAGCAGAGGAACGGAAGAGACCCAGTACTTC. The chain has TRBV15 and TRBJ2-5; D gene unclear. The germline V and J ends were trimmed by 1 base and 3 bases, with 6 bases remaining between them. Germline-derived CDR1 and CDR2 are LNHNV and YYDKDF (reference sequence). The CDR3 runs 13 residues.

This clone was recorded once. The chain carries TRBV6-1 and TRBJ2-7; D is unclear. CDR3 length equals 14 residues. The germline V and J ends were trimmed by 1 base and 5 bases, with 12 bases remaining between them. The V gene's germline CDR1 is MNHNS and CDR2 SASEGT. The CDR3: CASSEGKERDEQYF. CDR3 sequence (DNA): TGTGCCAGCAGTGAAGGAAAAGAAAGAGACGAGCAGTACTTC.

This sequence joins TRBV2 and TRBJ2-3, with D possibly matching TRBD2 (7 bases). CDR1 is SNHLY, CDR2 FYNNEI, per germline. V lost 4 bases and J lost 3, with 14 bases in between. CDR3 size: 15 residues. DNA for the CDR3: TGTGCCAGCAGTGTGGGGGGGGGCGGAACAGATACGCAGTATTTT. Protein sequence: CASSVGGGGTDTQYF.

V is TRBV5-1 and J is TRBJ2-5; TRBD2 agrees at 11 bases. CDR3 size: 14 residues. V was pared by 3 bases and J by 4 bases, with 2 bases of the junction left unmatched. Germline-derived CDR1 and CDR2 are SGHRS and YFSETQ. In nucleotides, the CDR3 is TGCGCCAGCAGCTCCGGGACTAGCGGAGAGACCCAGTACTTC. Protein sequence: CASSSGTSGETQYF.

In nucleotides, the CDR3 is TGCGCCAGCAGCCGGGAGAGTCAGAACGAGCAGTACTTC. Translating it yields CASSRESQNEQYF. The J gene is TRBJ2-7, the V gene TRBV5-1; tentative D call: TRBD2 (6 bases). This CDR3 is built from 13 residues. V lost 4 bases to trimming and J lost 5 bases, with 13 bases between them. CDR1 and CDR2 from the germline V gene are SGHRS and YFSETQ.

This clone was counted a single time. The chain carries TRBV12-3 or TRBV12-4 and TRBJ1-5; TRBD1 matches at 8 bases. The CDR3 runs to 13 residues. Germline trimming cut 8 bases from V and 5 bases from J; bases unmatched to any gene: 5. The CDR3 loop reads CASSDREYQPQHF. DNA for the CDR3: TGTGCCAGCTCGGACAGGGAATATCAGCCCCAGCATTTT.

This chain connects TRBV2 to TRBJ2-1; 12 bases agree with TRBD2. Germline CDR1 reads SNHLY; CDR2 reads FYNNEI. J lost 0 bases, V lost 7 bases, and 4 bases had no gene match. This CDR3 spans 16 amino acids. For the CDR3, the DNA is TGTGCCAGCATCGGACTAGCGGGAATCTCCTACAATGAGCAGTTCTTC. Amino acids: CASIGLAGISYNEQFF.

This clone came up a few times. This sequence joins TRBV11-1 and TRBJ2-3; a possible D gene is TRBD2 (6 bases). The V end lost 4 bases, the J end lost 1 base, and 15 bases lay between the germline ends. Germline V CDR1 and CDR2: SGHAT, FQDESV (reference sequence). This CDR3 is 16 amino acids long. DNA for the CDR3: TGTGCCAGCAGCTACGGCGGCGGGATGGGCACAGATACGCAGTATTTT. Translating gives CASSYGGGMGTDTQYF.

Only a few counts were recorded for this clone. The chain combines TRBV5-4 with TRBJ2-7; a weak D match, TRBD2 (6 bases). The germline V and J ends were trimmed by 0 bases and 5 bases, with 18 bases remaining between them. The CDR3 has 16 amino acids. CDR1 is SGHNT, CDR2 YYREEE, per germline (reference sequence). CDR3 nucleotides: TGTGCCAGCAGCTTGGAGGCCCGGGGGATAGCCCACGAGCAGTACTTC. Translated: CASSLEARGIAHEQYF. Looking up the rest from reference TRBV5-4 and TRBJ2-7 gives the full variable domain: ETGVTQSPTHLIKTRGQQVTLRCSSQSGHNTVSWYQQALGQGPQFIFQYYREEENGRGNFPPRFSGLQFPNYSSELNVNALELDDSALYLCASSLEARGIAHEQYFGPGTRLTVT.

The rearrangement uses TRBV5-6 and TRBJ2-3; 9 bases match TRBD1. This CDR3 region has 14 residues. Losses at the gene ends were 4 bases for V and 4 bases for J; bases not matched to a gene: 4. Per the germline V gene, CDR1 is SGHDT and CDR2 is YYEEEE. This CDR3 is CASSGDRVPDTQYF. As DNA, the CDR3 is TGTGCCAGCAGCGGGGACAGGGTCCCAGATACGCAGTATTTT.

V usage is TRBV7-2 and J usage is TRBJ2-2; D unresolved. V was clipped by 2 bases and J by 5 bases, with 6 bases between them. This CDR3 has 13 amino acids. Looked up from germline, CDR1 is SGHTA and CDR2 is FQGNSA. CDR3 residues: CASSLLTTGELFF. CDR3 coding DNA: TGTGCCAGCAGCTTACTAACGACCGGGGAGCTGTTTTTT.

The V gene is TRBV5-5, the J gene TRBJ1-4; D gene uncertain. This CDR3 region has 19 residues. The germline V and J ends were trimmed by 4 bases and 3 bases, with 25 bases remaining between them. Germline V lookup: CDR1 SGHKS, CDR2 YYEKEE (reference sequence). CDR3 sequence (DNA): TGTGCCAGCAGCAGAAAAAGTCGGGCGAACTCCGGGGCTAATGAAAAACTGTTTTTT. As protein: CASSRKSRANSGANEKLFF.

The rearrangement joins TRBV18 to TRBJ2-7, with D possibly matching TRBD1 (6 bases). The CDR3 runs to 14 residues. Germline V gives CDR1 KGHSH, CDR2 LQKENI. The V gene lost 0 bases and the J gene lost 6 bases, with 12 bases spanning the gap. Here the CDR3 DNA reads TGTGCCAGCTCACCACCGTCCGTAGGGGGCGAGCAGTACTTC. Its protein product is CASSPPSVGGEQYF.

This sequence joins TRBV2 and TRBJ2-3, with 7 bases fitting TRBD2. Germline loops: CDR1 SNHLY, CDR2 FYNNEI. CDR3 length equals 14 residues. The V segment lost 8 bases and the J segment 5 bases; nucleotides outside the gene matches: 10. The chain's CDR3 is CASQLRGVGDTQYF. CDR3 nucleotides: TGTGCCAGCCAGCTACGGGGGGTGGGAGATACGCAGTATTTT.

The V and J genes are TRBV30 and TRBJ1-1, with 8 positions matching TRBD1. Germline V lookup: CDR1 GTSNPN, CDR2 SVGIG (reference sequence). With V trimmed by 2 bases and J by 7 bases, 6 bases remained unmatched. This CDR3 is 13 amino acids long. CDR3 sequence reads: CAWSRQGIGEAFF. The CDR3 bases are TGTGCCTGGAGTCGACAGGGGATTGGTGAAGCTTTCTTT.

The chain combines TRBV19 with TRBJ1-1, with D hard to call. V dropped 4 bases and J dropped 5 bases, with 8 bases sitting between them. This CDR3 region has 12 residues. Germline V gene data show CDR1 as LNHDA and CDR2 as SQIVND (reference sequence). CDR3 residues: CASSTGITEAFF. In nucleotides, the CDR3 is TGTGCCAGTAGTACGGGGATAACTGAAGCTTTCTTT. The variable domain in full, completed from reference TRBV19 and TRBJ1-1, reads DGGITQSPKYLFRKEGQNVTLSCEQNLNHDAMYWYRQDPGQGLRLIYYSQIVNDFQKGDIAEGYSVSREKKESFPLTVTSAQKNPTAFYLCASSTGITEAFFGQGTRLTVV.

The chain is built from TRBV4-2 and TRBJ2-7; 7 bases are a match to TRBD2. The length of the CDR3 is 16 residues. CDR1 and CDR2 (germline): LGHNA, YNFKEQ. The V and J ends lost 0 bases and 4 bases, in that order; junction bases with no gene match: 9. For the CDR3, the DNA is TGTGCCAGCAGCCAAGAAATGTCGGGGGAGGGTTACGAGCAGTACTTC. This sequence encodes CASSQEMSGEGYEQYF.

This chain links TRBV19 with TRBJ1-1; D unresolved. V lost 5 bases and J lost 3, with 16 bases in between. Looked up from germline, CDR1 is LNHDA and CDR2 is SQIVND (reference sequence). The CDR3 has 15 residues. The CDR3 sequence is CASSPLPPGDTEAFF. CDR3 bases: TGTGCCAGTAGTCCTCTCCCCCCCGGGGACACTGAAGCTTTCTTT.

The rearrangement uses TRBV28 and TRBJ2-5; 13 bases line up with TRBD2. CDR1 is MDHEN and CDR2 is SYDVKM in the germline V gene. The CDR3 has 15 residues. The junction had 2 bases not matched to a gene; V was cut back by 6 bases and J by 1 base. The CDR3 loop is CASRRLAGGQETQYF. Here the CDR3 DNA reads TGTGCCAGCAGACGACTAGCGGGAGGCCAAGAGACCCAGTACTTC.

The DNA of the CDR3 is TGTGCCAGCAGCCCCAGACTTAACTATGGCTACACCTTC. It translates to CASSPRLNYGYTF. The chain joins TRBV3-1 (or the pseudogene TRBV3-2) to TRBJ1-2; D not certain. The CDR3 has 13 residues. Germline CDR1 and CDR2: LGHDT and YNNKEL (reference sequence). With 4 bases removed from V and 1 base from J, the gap between germline ends came to 7 bases.

This clone came up a few times. The genes are TRBV5-5 and TRBJ1-5; no definite D call. The CDR3 length is 15 residues. The germline CDR1 and CDR2 sequences are SGHKS and YYEKEE (reference sequence). V lost 4 bases, J lost 0 bases, and 11 bases lay in between. The CDR3 sequence: CASSADSNSNQPQHF. CDR3 DNA: TGTGCCAGCAGCGCGGACTCAAATAGCAATCAGCCCCAGCATTTT.

CDR3 protein: CASSTDKNTEAFF. The CDR3 DNA is TGTGCCAGCAGCACGGACAAGAACACTGAAGCTTTCTTT. The rearrangement uses TRBV12-3 or TRBV12-4 and TRBJ1-1; D may be TRBD1 (5 bases). The CDR3 spans 13 residues. V lost 6 bases and J 1 base, leaving 9 bases between the germline ends.

The J gene is TRBJ1-2, the V gene TRBV28; 7 nucleotides agree with TRBD1. The CDR3 has 15 residues. Germline assignment: CDR1 MDHEN and CDR2 SYDVKM. Germline trimming cut 7 bases from V and 6 bases from J; bases unmatched to any gene: 14. CDR3: CASISLSLTGDGYTF. The CDR3, as DNA: TGTGCCAGCATTTCCCTCTCCCTCACAGGGGATGGCTACACCTTC.

The CDR3 nucleotides are TGTGCCATCAGCGCGGAGCGGGGGGCGGGGGATACGCAGTATTTT. Its translation is CAISAERGAGDTQYF. This chain connects TRBV10-3 to TRBJ2-3, with TRBD2 matching over 9 bases. Germline CDR1 reads ENHRY; CDR2 reads SYGVKD. After removal of 6 bases from V and 6 bases from J, the junction contained 10 bases not matched to a gene. CDR3 length equals 15 residues.

The chain recombines TRBV29-1 with TRBJ1-1; 7 positions match TRBD1. Trimming removed 6 bases from V and 3 bases from J; junction bases left unmatched: 10. This CDR3 comprises 14 residues. From germline, CDR1 is SQVTM and CDR2 ANQGSEA. In DNA, the CDR3 is TGCAGCGTATACAGGGGCTTTGCGGACACTGAAGCTTTCTTT. Translating gives CSVYRGFADTEAFF.

Turning to this clone: This sample includes further DNA sequences coding for the same CDR3. The CDR3 region has the DNA TGTGCCAGCAGTTACTCGGGCAGCTCTGGAAACACCATATATTTT. Amino acid sequence: CASSYSGSSGNTIYF. J is TRBJ1-3 and V is TRBV6-5; the D is unclear. The CDR3 is 15 residues long. Trimming shortened V by 0 bases and J by 0 bases, and 6 bases separated the two germline ends. The germline V gene encodes CDR1 MNHEY and CDR2 SVGAGI.

This rearrangement joins TRBV9 to TRBJ1-4, with TRBD1 matching 11 bases. The germline V gene encodes CDR1 SGDLS and CDR2 YYNGEE. With 3 bases clipped from V and 7 bases from J, the junction kept 5 bases outside the gene matches. This CDR3 has 15 residues. The CDR3 is CASSARDRGGEKLFF. The CDR3 DNA reads as TGTGCCAGCAGCGCCAGGGACAGGGGGGGTGAAAAACTGTTTTTT.

V is TRBV2 and J is TRBJ2-3; the D gene is possibly TRBD2 (5 bases). The germline gives CDR1 SNHLY, CDR2 FYNNEI. Trimming removed 6 bases from V and 4 bases from J, with 17 bases in between. The CDR3 is 15 amino acids. CDR3 sequence (DNA): TGTGCCAGCAGCGATACTAGATCTAGCCCAGATACGCAGTATTTT. Translated, it gives CASSDTRSSPDTQYF. The variable domain in full, completed from reference TRBV2 and TRBJ2-3, reads EPEVTQTPSHQVTQMGQEVILRCVPISNHLYFYWYRQILGQKVEFLVSFYNNEISEKSEIFDDQFSVERPDGSNFTLKIRSTKLEDSAMYFCASSDTRSSPDTQYFGPGTRLTVL.

The chain joins TRBV5-1 to TRBJ1-2, with a tentative D call TRBD1 (5 bases). Per germline, CDR1 SGHRS and CDR2 YFSETQ. The ends were cut back, 3 bases at V and 0 bases at J, with 12 bases in the middle. CDR3 size: 15 residues. This CDR3 reads CASSWGGSSNYGYTF. CDR3 nucleotide sequence: TGCGCCAGCAGCTGGGGGGGATCGTCTAACTATGGCTACACCTTC.

This chain joins TRBV7-9 and TRBJ2-1; 11 bases are shared with TRBD2. The CDR3 consists of 16 residues. Germline CDR1 and CDR2: SEHNR and FQNEAQ (reference sequence). V was pared by 1 base and J by 4 bases, with 3 bases of the junction left unmatched. CDR3 protein: CASSLGASGGYNEQFF. The DNA of the CDR3 is TGTGCCAGCAGCTTAGGAGCTAGCGGGGGGTACAATGAGCAGTTCTTC.